A selection of T cell receptor beta chains follows, all from one sample in a study of CD8 T cell repertoires and HIV-1 epitope variants. The repertoire was sequenced with immunoSEQ multiplex PCR; TCRdb's copy has only in-frame clones and lacks some. The repertoire holds 4,500 to 6,500 clones, with around 62% as singletons. These receptors' antigens are unknown. The sample consisted of cultured CD8+ T cells derived from PBMCs. The receptors derive from a male donor with HIV. Both conserved end residues are part of each CDR3.

CAWSVMGQGAYYGYTF	TRBV30	TRBJ1-2
CASSYRDLGLNEQFF	TRBV28	TRBJ2-1
CASSGTLGAGEGYEQYF	TRBV6-1	TRBJ2-7
CASRVTGVTSNTEAFF	TRBV7-3	TRBJ1-1
CSVEERAGGPYEQYF	TRBV29-1	TRBJ2-7
CASSPGRGNTGELFF	TRBV13	TRBJ2-2
CAGGQGNQPQHF	TRBV19	TRBJ1-5
CASSRTSRNSYEQYF	TRBV7-9	TRBJ2-7
CASSPLSGGLYNEQFF	TRBV13	TRBJ2-1
CASSLEEDYGYTF	TRBV13	TRBJ1-2
CASSFAGAPMYYNEQFF	TRBV27	TRBJ2-1
CASSLQLWTEAFF	TRBV6-1	TRBJ1-1
CATQGGAGRTQYF	TRBV5-4	TRBJ2-3
CASSPTSGVATDTQYF	TRBV5-8	TRBJ2-3
CASSSGLSDYEQYF	TRBV28	TRBJ2-7
CASRLDSYEQYF	TRBV5-4	TRBJ2-7
CASSIRLDRTQPQHF	TRBV28	TRBJ1-5
CASSQEWGAYNSPLHF	TRBV14	TRBJ1-6
CASSSGDTPYEQYF	TRBV5-6	NA
CASSVEGSSYEQYF	TRBV9	TRBJ2-7
CASSRQNYGYTF	TRBV2	TRBJ1-2
CASSGGTGAYEQYF	TRBV28	TRBJ2-7
CASSPNGGETQYF	TRBV18	TRBJ2-5
CASSLALAEQYF	TRBV5-6	TRBJ2-7
CASSSSSPTENTGELFF	TRBV28	TRBJ2-2
CASSLAGLAETQYF	TRBV7-2	TRBJ2-5
CASSVESRNEQFF	TRBV9	TRBJ2-1
CASSINSNTGELFF	TRBV19	TRBJ2-2
CASSSRVSFDEQFF	TRBV27	TRBJ2-1
CANSSLPARDKAAETQYF	TRBV28	TRBJ2-5
CASSGYGTGNNEQFF	TRBV11-3	TRBJ2-1
CASSLRRGGYEQYF	TRBV28	TRBJ2-7
CASSLPPDRAGTDTQYF	TRBV5-1	TRBJ2-3
CASAPGSLWDEQYF	TRBV10-2	TRBJ2-7
CAHQEGGTGAPGDEQYF	TRBV10-3	TRBJ2-7
CASSIRSGSGNEQFF	TRBV19	TRBJ2-1
CASSYSTTSGGNEQFF	TRBV6-5	TRBJ2-1
CASSLDPRAETQYF	TRBV4-3	TRBJ2-5
CASSLEQGSSYGYTF	TRBV7-3	TRBJ1-2
CATSGSTTSDTEAFF	TRBV19	TRBJ1-1
CASSYLDMNTEAFF	TRBV6-6	TRBJ1-1
CASRVAGYYEQYF	TRBV6-5	TRBJ2-7